A selection of T cell receptor beta chains follows, all from one sample in a study of shared clonotypes between healthy human individuals. Measured with immunoSEQ multiplex PCR; TCRdb has only the in-frame clones, and not every one. The repertoire holds roughly 850,000 clones, with around 96% as singletons. The sample was naive CD8+ T cells sorted from blood. Receptors originate from a man under 40 in good health. CDR3s include the opening cysteine and the closing phenylalanine or tryptophan. The D gene is left open where the match is weak. Where a row states a size, it is once, few, many or the class of an expanded clone; other rows omit it.

d_gene: TRBD1
v_gene: TRBV7-9
j_gene: TRBJ1-2
abundance: .
CDR3aa: CASSLGQGARGYTF
CDR3nt: TGTGCCAGCAGCTTAGGGCAGGGGGCGCGGGGCTACACCTTC

d_gene: .
v_gene: TRBV7-9
j_gene: TRBJ1-2
abundance: .
CDR3aa: CASGSSQRYGYTF
CDR3nt: TGTGCCAGCGGATCATCGCAGCGCTATGGCTACACCTTC

d_gene: .
v_gene: TRBV7-9
j_gene: TRBJ2-1
abundance: .
CDR3aa: CASSLPGLINEQFF
CDR3nt: TGTGCCAGCAGTCTCCCCGGCCTAATCAATGAGCAGTTCTTC

d_gene: .
v_gene: TRBV2
j_gene: TRBJ2-2
abundance: .
CDR3aa: CASMGGSVNTGELFF
CDR3nt: TGTGCCAGCATGGGAGGAAGTGTCAACACCGGGGAGCTGTTTTTT

d_gene: .
v_gene: TRBV7-6
j_gene: TRBJ1-5
abundance: .
CDR3aa: CASSVGTAKWNLPQHF
CDR3nt: TGTGCCAGCAGCGTCGGGACGGCGAAATGGAATTTGCCCCAGCATTTT

d_gene: .
v_gene: TRBV2
j_gene: TRBJ2-1
abundance: .
CDR3aa: CASLGRWDKRFKEQFF
CDR3nt: TGTGCCAGCTTGGGGAGATGGGACAAACGTTTTAAGGAGCAGTTCTTC

d_gene: TRBD2
v_gene: TRBV28
j_gene: TRBJ2-3
abundance: .
CDR3aa: CASSLMGLAGAKDTQYF
CDR3nt: TGTGCCAGCAGTTTAATGGGACTAGCGGGAGCCAAAGATACGCAGTATTTT

d_gene: TRBD1
v_gene: TRBV5-1
j_gene: TRBJ2-7
abundance: .
CDR3aa: CASSIRQGHYEQYF
CDR3nt: TGCGCCAGCAGCATACGACAGGGCCACTACGAGCAGTACTTC

d_gene: .
v_gene: TRBV11-2
j_gene: TRBJ2-1
abundance: .
CDR3aa: CASSPVLPGLSYNEQFF
CDR3nt: TGTGCCAGCAGCCCAGTTCTCCCAGGGCTATCCTACAATGAGCAGTTCTTC

d_gene: TRBD1
v_gene: TRBV6-5
j_gene: TRBJ2-1
abundance: few
CDR3aa: CASSWGAGGRNEQFF
CDR3nt: TGTGCCAGCAGTTGGGGGGCAGGGGGCAGGAATGAGCAGTTCTTC

d_gene: .
v_gene: TRBV29-1
j_gene: TRBJ1-2
abundance: .
CDR3aa: CSVEKLERYGYTF
CDR3nt: TGCAGCGTTGAGAAGTTGGAAAGGTATGGCTACACCTTC

d_gene: .
v_gene: TRBV7-8
j_gene: TRBJ2-1
abundance: once
CDR3aa: CASSFMVAEQFF
CDR3nt: TGTGCCAGCAGCTTCATGGTGGCTGAGCAGTTCTTC

d_gene: .
v_gene: TRBV4-1
j_gene: TRBJ1-5
abundance: .
CDR3aa: CASSQVGGALSNQPQHF
CDR3nt: TGCGCCAGCAGCCAAGTCGGAGGGGCCCTTAGCAATCAGCCCCAGCATTTT

d_gene: .
v_gene: TRBV5-1
j_gene: TRBJ2-5
abundance: .
CDR3aa: CASSPMFGAGQETQYF
CDR3nt: TGCGCCAGCAGCCCCATGTTCGGGGCTGGCCAAGAGACCCAGTACTTC

d_gene: TRBD2
v_gene: TRBV11-2
j_gene: TRBJ2-1
abundance: .
CDR3aa: CASSPAGVYEQFF
CDR3nt: TGTGCCAGCTCACCAGCGGGAGTCTATGAGCAGTTCTTC

d_gene: TRBD2
v_gene: TRBV29-1
j_gene: TRBJ2-1
abundance: .
CDR3aa: CSVELGTSASYNEQFF
CDR3nt: TGCAGCGTTGAACTAGGTACTAGCGCCTCCTACAATGAGCAGTTCTTC

d_gene: .
v_gene: TRBV29-1
j_gene: TRBJ2-7
abundance: .
CDR3aa: CSVEDQQAYEQYF
CDR3nt: TGCAGCGTTGAAGATCAACAGGCCTACGAGCAGTACTTC

d_gene: .
v_gene: TRBV5-1
j_gene: TRBJ1-4
abundance: once
CDR3aa: CASSGTSTGNEKLFF
CDR3nt: TGCGCCAGCAGCGGAACTTCTACAGGGAATGAAAAACTGTTTTTT

d_gene: TRBD1
v_gene: TRBV18
j_gene: TRBJ2-2
abundance: .
CDR3aa: CASSTLRDRVPGELFF
CDR3nt: TGTGCCAGCTCAACGCTCCGGGACAGGGTCCCCGGGGAGCTGTTTTTT

d_gene: TRBD2
v_gene: TRBV9
j_gene: TRBJ2-3
abundance: once
CDR3aa: CASSVRKTSGRASTDTQYF
CDR3nt: TGTGCCAGCAGCGTACGTAAAACTAGCGGGAGGGCAAGCACAGATACGCAGTATTTT

d_gene: .
v_gene: TRBV6-1
j_gene: TRBJ2-7
abundance: .
CDR3aa: CASSEAIGQYYEQYF
CDR3nt: TGTGCCAGCAGTGAAGCAATAGGACAGTACTACGAGCAGTACTTC

d_gene: TRBD2
v_gene: TRBV7-8
j_gene: TRBJ2-1
abundance: .
CDR3aa: CAVAGGGYNEQFF
CDR3nt: TGTGCCGTCGCGGGGGGCGGATACAATGAGCAGTTCTTC

d_gene: .
v_gene: TRBV7-9
j_gene: TRBJ2-1
abundance: once
CDR3aa: CASNEQFF
CDR3nt: TGTGCCAGCAATGAGCAGTTCTTC

d_gene: .
v_gene: TRBV5-1
j_gene: TRBJ1-2
abundance: .
CDR3aa: CASSLGDGTYGYTF
CDR3nt: TGCGCCAGCAGCTTGGGGGACGGGACCTATGGCTACACCTTC

d_gene: TRBD1
v_gene: TRBV4-3
j_gene: TRBJ2-1
abundance: .
CDR3aa: CASSQDGTGYNEQFF
CDR3nt: TGCGCCAGCAGCCAAGATGGGACAGGGTACAATGAGCAGTTCTTC

d_gene: TRBD1
v_gene: TRBV2
j_gene: TRBJ2-2
abundance: .
CDR3aa: CASILHRGTGELFF
CDR3nt: TGTGCCAGCATACTGCACAGGGGCACCGGGGAGCTGTTTTTT

d_gene: TRBD2
v_gene: TRBV27
j_gene: TRBJ2-1
abundance: once
CDR3aa: CASSRGGPSDEQFF
CDR3nt: TGTGCCAGCAGCCGCGGGGGACCGTCGGATGAGCAGTTCTTC

d_gene: TRBD1
v_gene: TRBV28
j_gene: TRBJ1-2
abundance: .
CDR3aa: CASSSDRVGPNYGYTF
CDR3nt: TGTGCCAGCAGTTCAGACAGGGTTGGTCCTAACTATGGCTACACCTTC

d_gene: .
v_gene: TRBV7-9
j_gene: TRBJ2-7
abundance: .
CDR3aa: CATAAGNYEQYF
CDR3nt: TGTGCCACCGCCGCAGGGAACTACGAGCAGTACTTC

d_gene: .
v_gene: TRBV4-1
j_gene: TRBJ2-7
abundance: .
CDR3aa: CASSQDRSSYEQYF
CDR3nt: TGCGCCAGCAGCCAAGACCGGTCGTCCTACGAGCAGTACTTC

d_gene: TRBD1
v_gene: TRBV29-1
j_gene: TRBJ2-1
abundance: .
CDR3aa: CSAATGTGINEQFF
CDR3nt: TGCAGCGCCGCCACCGGGACAGGGATAAATGAGCAGTTCTTC

d_gene: TRBD1
v_gene: TRBV5-1
j_gene: TRBJ2-1
abundance: .
CDR3aa: CASSLAGTGGYNEQFF
CDR3nt: TGCGCCAGCAGCTTAGCCGGGACAGGGGGCTACAATGAGCAGTTCTTC

d_gene: TRBD2
v_gene: TRBV6-6
j_gene: TRBJ2-3
abundance: .
CDR3aa: CASSPNALAGGLF
CDR3nt: TGTGCCAGCAGCCCGAATGCACTAGCGGGAGGGCTCTTT

d_gene: .
v_gene: TRBV28
j_gene: TRBJ2-3
abundance: .
CDR3aa: CASSLMDSLTDTQYF
CDR3nt: TGTGCCAGCAGTCTGATGGACAGTCTCACAGATACGCAGTATTTT

d_gene: .
v_gene: TRBV7-6
j_gene: TRBJ2-2
abundance: .
CDR3aa: CASSSSGSNTGELFF
CDR3nt: TGTGCCAGCAGCTCCTCGGGATCGAACACCGGGGAGCTGTTTTTT

d_gene: .
v_gene: TRBV7-9
j_gene: TRBJ2-1
abundance: .
CDR3aa: CASSLAHIAEYNEQFF
CDR3nt: TGTGCCAGCAGCTTAGCGCATATAGCGGAGTACAATGAGCAGTTCTTC

d_gene: TRBD2
v_gene: TRBV11-2
j_gene: TRBJ2-7
abundance: few
CDR3aa: CASSAGGPSEQYF
CDR3nt: TGTGCCAGCAGCGCGGGAGGGCCATCCGAGCAGTACTTC

d_gene: .
v_gene: TRBV6-5
j_gene: TRBJ2-3
abundance: .
CDR3aa: CASTATWENTDTQYF
CDR3nt: TGTGCCAGCACCGCAACTTGGGAGAACACAGATACGCAGTATTTT

d_gene: .
v_gene: TRBV7-9
j_gene: TRBJ2-7
abundance: .
CDR3aa: CASSLVQQNEQYF
CDR3nt: TGTGCCAGCAGCTTAGTCCAGCAAAACGAGCAGTACTTC

d_gene: .
v_gene: TRBV5-6
j_gene: TRBJ2-3
abundance: .
CDR3aa: CASSLGGLSTDTQYF
CDR3nt: TGTGCCAGCAGCTTGGGAGGACTGAGCACAGATACGCAGTATTTT